Sequencing of this T cell receptor (beta chain) was carried out in a study of T cell responses to AZD1222 COVID-19 vaccine. Generated by immunoSEQ multiplex PCR, the TCRdb table keeps only in-frame clones and is missing some. The table has roughly 36,000 clones, around 90% seen once. The input for sequencing was peripheral blood, taken on day 0 of AZD1222 vaccination. This clonotype originated in an adult in good health.

CDR3 sequence: CASTQGFTEAFF. Here the CDR3 DNA reads TGTGCCAGTACCCAGGGGTTCACTGAAGCTTTCTTT. The J gene is TRBJ1-1, the V gene TRBV3-1 (or the pseudogene TRBV3-2), with D perhaps TRBD1 (6 bases). V dropped 9 bases and J dropped 4 bases, with 12 bases sitting between them. Germline V gene sequence: CDR1 LGHDT, CDR2 YNNKEL (reference sequence). This CDR3 has 12 residues.